This T cell receptor (beta chain) came from a study of PD-1 and CTLA-4 blockade in melanoma. Assay: immunoSEQ multiplex PCR; the TCRdb copy retains only in-frame clones and omits some. This table holds roughly 21,000 clones, 88% found once. Germline V lookup: CDR1 MDHEN, CDR2 SYDVKM. The CDR3 totals 12 residues. With 5 bases removed from V and 7 bases from J, the gap between germline ends came to 11 bases. Sequences were derived from CD8+ T cells from peripheral blood, sampled before anti-PD-1 treatment. The rearrangement links TRBV28 to TRBJ1-2, with unresolved D. The sequence came from a human donor with melanoma. The CDR3: CASSPPPGGYTF. As DNA, the CDR3 is TGTGCCAGCAGTCCCCCGCCGGGTGGCTACACCTTC.